This is a list of T cell receptor beta chains from one sample in a study of CD8 T cells in ankylosing spondylitis. TCRdb re-derived calls from the 5' RACE reads in MiXCR, one entry per CDR3 protein. The sample lists 500,000 to 650,000 distinct CDR3 sequences; approximately 5% were seen once. What was sequenced was blood, either unsorted or a sorted T cell fraction (not recorded which). The source of these receptors is a male donor with ankylosing spondylitis. The CDR3 runs from the conserved cysteine through the conserved F or W. A D gene is named only where the DNA matches it firmly. Clone size appears in some rows only: once, few, many, or a class for an expanded clone.

j_gene | d_gene | abundance | v_gene | CDR3aa | CDR3nt
TRBJ1-2 | - | many | TRBV7-8 | CASSLGRVRNYGYTF | TGTGCCAGCAGCTTAGGGAGGGTGAGAAACTATGGCTACACCTTC
TRBJ1-5 | - | many | TRBV10-2 | CASSESGLGGNQPQHF | TGCGCCAGCAGTGAGTCGGGACTTGGAGGCAATCAGCCCCAGCATTTT
TRBJ2-7 | - | many | TRBV20-1 | CSARPGLSAHEQYF | TGCAGTGCTAGACCGGGCCTCTCAGCCCACGAGCAGTACTTC
TRBJ2-5 | - | many | TRBV9 | CASSVEPASGTQYF | TGTGCCAGCAGCGTAGAACCAGCGTCCGGGACCCAGTACTTC
TRBJ2-3 | - | many | TRBV9 | CASSVEGLGTDTQYF | TGTGCCAGCAGCGTAGAAGGGCTTGGCACAGATACGCAGTATTTT
TRBJ2-2 | - | - | TRBV4-3 | CASSQDPFRDHRRTGELFF | TGCGCCAGCAGCCAAGATCCTTTCCGAGACCATCGGAGGACCGGGGAGCTGTTTTTT
TRBJ2-3 | TRBD2 | few | TRBV11-3 | CASSPGVAGGPTDTQYF | TGTGCCAGCAGCCCAGGGGTAGCGGGAGGACCAACAGATACGCAGTATTTT
TRBJ2-1 | TRBD2 | many | TRBV20-1 | CSARDRLAGYNEQFF | TGCAGTGCTAGAGACCGACTAGCGGGTTACAATGAGCAGTTCTTC
TRBJ1-5 | - | few | TRBV5-5 | CASSRGGQLGQPQHF | TGTGCCAGCAGCCGCGGGGGGCAGTTGGGTCAGCCCCAGCATTTT
TRBJ1-5 | - | - | TRBV7-2 | CASSLGTSVQPQHF | TGTGCCAGCAGCCTCGGGACCTCGGTTCAGCCCCAGCATTTT
TRBJ2-1 | - | many | TRBV5-1 | CASRVRDYNEQFF | TGCGCCAGCAGAGTCCGGGACTACAATGAGCAGTTCTTC
TRBJ2-3 | - | many | TRBV29-1 | CSVHPGIHTDTQYF | TGCAGCGTTCATCCCGGGATACACACAGATACGCAGTATTTT
TRBJ2-3 | TRBD1 | many | TRBV29-1 | CSVASDRGSDTQYF | TGCAGCGTTGCCTCGGACAGGGGATCAGATACGCAGTATTTT
TRBJ2-5 | - | many | TRBV5-5 | CASRSTKQETQYF | TGTGCCAGCAGATCGACAAAACAAGAGACCCAGTACTTC
TRBJ2-3 | - | many | TRBV7-2 | CASSFNQPDTQYF | TGTGCCAGCAGCTTTAACCAGCCAGATACGCAGTATTTT
TRBJ2-7 | - | many | TRBV28 | CASSGGAPHEQYF | TGTGCCAGTTCTGGGGGGGCGCCCCACGAGCAGTACTTC
TRBJ1-5 | - | many | TRBV28 | CASSPSLLTAINQPQHF | TGTGCCAGCAGTCCTTCACTATTAACAGCGATTAATCAGCCCCAGCATTTT
TRBJ2-7 | - | many | TRBV7-9 | CASSPTGANYEQYF | TGTGCCAGCAGCCCCACCGGGGCCAACTACGAGCAGTACTTC
TRBJ1-1 | - | many | TRBV5-1 | CASRPDGNTEAFF | TGCGCCAGCAGACCTGACGGGAACACTGAAGCTTTCTTT